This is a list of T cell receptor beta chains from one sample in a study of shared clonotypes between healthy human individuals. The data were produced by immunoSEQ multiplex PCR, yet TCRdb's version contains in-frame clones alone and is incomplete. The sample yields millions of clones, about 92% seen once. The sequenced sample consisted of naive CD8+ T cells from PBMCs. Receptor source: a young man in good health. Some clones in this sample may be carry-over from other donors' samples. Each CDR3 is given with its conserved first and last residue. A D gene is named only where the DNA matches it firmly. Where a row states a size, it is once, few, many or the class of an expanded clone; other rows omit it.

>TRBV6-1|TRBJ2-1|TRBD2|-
TGTGCCAGCAGTGAAGGCCTGATGGGGGGGTCCTACAATGAGCAGTTCTTC
CASSEGLMGGSYNEQFF
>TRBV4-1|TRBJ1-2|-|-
TGCGCCAGCAGCCAGAGATCTGAGAGGGACGACTATGGCTACACCTTC
CASSQRSERDDYGYTF
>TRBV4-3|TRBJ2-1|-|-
TGCGCCAGCAGCCAAGGAGGGGTTAATGAGCAGTTCTTC
CASSQGGVNEQFF
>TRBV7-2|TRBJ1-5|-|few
TGTGCCAGCAGCTTTCCGACGGCTGTGCCCCAGCATTTT
CASSFPTAVPQHF
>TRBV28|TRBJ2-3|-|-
TGTGCCAGCAGTTTATCCGGACCCGTAATAGATACGCAGTATTTT
CASSLSGPVIDTQYF
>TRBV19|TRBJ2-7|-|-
TGTGCCAGTAGATGGGGAGTGGCCGGGGGCTCCTACGAGCAGTACTTC
CASRWGVAGGSYEQYF
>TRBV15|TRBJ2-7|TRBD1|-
TGTGCCACCAGCAGAGATGAGGGACAGCCCTACGAGCAGTACTTC
CATSRDEGQPYEQYF
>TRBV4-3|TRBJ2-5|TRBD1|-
TGCGCCAGCAGCCAAGAGTTCGACAGGGAACAAGAGACCCAGTACTTC
CASSQEFDREQETQYF
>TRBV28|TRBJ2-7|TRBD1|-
TGTGCCAGCAGTTTAGGGCAGGGGGTACTCTACGAGCAGTACTTC
CASSLGQGVLYEQYF
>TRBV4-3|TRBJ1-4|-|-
TGCGCCAGCAGCCAAGATTTGGTAGGGGAGGCAACTAATGAAAAACTGTTTTTT
CASSQDLVGEATNEKLFF
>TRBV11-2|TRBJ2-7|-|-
TGTGCCAGCAGCTCACCCGGACGGAGCTCCTACGAGCAGTACTTC
CASSSPGRSSYEQYF
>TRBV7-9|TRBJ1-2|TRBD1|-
TGTGCCAGCAGCTCCGGTCCGGGGACAGGGAATGGCTACACCTTC
CASSSGPGTGNGYTF
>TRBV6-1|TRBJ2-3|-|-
TGTGCCAGCAGTGAATACCCTGGTGGAGGGCCCACAGATACGCAGTATTTT
CASSEYPGGGPTDTQYF
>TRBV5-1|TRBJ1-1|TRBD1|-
TGCGCCAGCAGCCCCGACAGGGTAAGGGGGAGGAACACTGAAGCTTTCTTT
CASSPDRVRGRNTEAFF
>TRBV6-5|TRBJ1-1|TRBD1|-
TGTGCCAGCAGTTACTTTGACAGGGGGGACACTGAAGCTTTCTTT
CASSYFDRGDTEAFF
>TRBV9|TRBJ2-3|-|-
TGTGCCAGCAGCGGAGGTGGTACGCAGTATTTT
CASSGGGTQYF
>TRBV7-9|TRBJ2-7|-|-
TGTGCCAGCAGCCCAGGGTCTGGGCACGAGCAGTACTTC
CASSPGSGHEQYF
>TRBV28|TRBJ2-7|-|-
TGTGCCAGCACTCTCACAGGGACCCCTTACGAGCAGTACTTC
CASTLTGTPYEQYF
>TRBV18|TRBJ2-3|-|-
TGTGCCAGCTCATATCTTCGTTCGGGGGGCACAGATACGCAGTATTTT
CASSYLRSGGTDTQYF
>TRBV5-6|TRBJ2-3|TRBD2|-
TGTGCCAGCAGCTTGGCGACTAGCGGAGGGGATGATACGCAGTATTTT
CASSLATSGGDDTQYF
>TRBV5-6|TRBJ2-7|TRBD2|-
TGTGCCAGCAGGGGGAGCGGGAGTGGTCGGTACGAGCAGTACTTC
CASRGSGSGRYEQYF
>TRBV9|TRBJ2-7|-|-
TGTGCCAGCAGCTTTTCTGGAGCGCCCAAAGGCGAGCAGTACTTC
CASSFSGAPKGEQYF
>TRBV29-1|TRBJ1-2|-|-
TGCAGCGTTGTTGGGGGTAACTATGGCTACACCTTC
CSVVGGNYGYTF
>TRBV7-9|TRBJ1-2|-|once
TGTGCCAGCAGCTTAGCGGGTACGTCCTTGGGCGGCTACACCTTC
CASSLAGTSLGGYTF
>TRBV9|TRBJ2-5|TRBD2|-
TGTGCCAGCAGTGGAGCTAGCGGGAGGACAGAGACCCAGTACTTC
CASSGASGRTETQYF
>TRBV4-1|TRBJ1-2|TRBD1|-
TGCGCCAGCAGCCGAACAGGGGGCGGGTATGGCTACACCTTC
CASSRTGGGYGYTF
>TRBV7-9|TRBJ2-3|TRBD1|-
TGTGCCAGCAGCCCCCGACAGGGTAGCACAGATACGCAGTATTTT
CASSPRQGSTDTQYF
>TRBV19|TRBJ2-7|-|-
TGTGCCAGTAGTATTTCCAGGGGGACTTTTTACGAGCAGTACTTC
CASSISRGTFYEQYF
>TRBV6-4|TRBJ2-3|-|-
TGTGCCAGCAGTGAAGGCTTAGACAGAAGCACAGATACGCAGTATTTT
CASSEGLDRSTDTQYF
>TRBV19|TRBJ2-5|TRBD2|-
TGTGCCAGTAGCTCTCGACTAGCGGGAGGTTCAGAGACCCAGTACTTC
CASSSRLAGGSETQYF
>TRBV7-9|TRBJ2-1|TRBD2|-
TGTGCCAGCAGTAGAAGACTAGCGGGAGGGAAAAATGAGCAGTTCTTC
CASSRRLAGGKNEQFF
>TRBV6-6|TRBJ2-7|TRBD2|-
TGTGCCAGCACCATAGCGGGCGAGCAGTACTTC
CASTIAGEQYF
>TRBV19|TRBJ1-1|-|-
TGTGCCAGTAGTATAATTGCCAGCCTGAACACTGAAGCTTTCTTT
CASSIIASLNTEAFF
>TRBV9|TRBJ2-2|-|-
TGTGCCAGCAGCGTAACCGGGAAGAACACCGGGGAGCTGTTTTTT
CASSVTGKNTGELFF
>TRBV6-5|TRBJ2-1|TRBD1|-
TGTGCCAGCAGCCACTTCCAGGGGGCTGAAGAGCAGTTCTTC
CASSHFQGAEEQFF
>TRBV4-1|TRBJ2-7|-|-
TGCGCCAGCAGCCCGGGGGGACATAGCTACGAGCAGTACTTC
CASSPGGHSYEQYF
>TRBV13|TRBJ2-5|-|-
TGTGCCAGCAGCCCCCCCAGAGGGGGGTCCCAGTACTTC
CASSPPRGGSQYF
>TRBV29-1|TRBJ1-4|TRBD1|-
TGCAGCGTGTCCGAGACAGGGGTGATCACTAATGAAAAACTGTTTTTT
CSVSETGVITNEKLFF
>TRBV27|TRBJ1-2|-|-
TGTGCCAGCAGTTTATCAGCAGGGACTGAATCTAACTATGGCTACACCTTC
CASSLSAGTESNYGYTF
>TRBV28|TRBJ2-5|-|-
TGTGCCAGCAGTTTAGGGACACGGGAGGAACCGGGACTCGAAGAGACCCAGTACTTC
CASSLGTREEPGLEETQYF
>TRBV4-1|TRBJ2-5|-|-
TGCGCCAGCAGCCAAGTCGGGGGCTGGGAGACCCAGTACTTC
CASSQVGGWETQYF
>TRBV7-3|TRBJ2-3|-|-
TGTGCCAGCAGCCCCCACAGGAGAGCGGCCGACAGGATGGGCACAGATACGCAGTATTTT
CASSPHRRAADRMGTDTQYF
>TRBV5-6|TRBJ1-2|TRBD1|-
TGTGCCAGCAGCTTGGCCTACAGGGGGCGATCGGATGGCTACACCTTC
CASSLAYRGRSDGYTF